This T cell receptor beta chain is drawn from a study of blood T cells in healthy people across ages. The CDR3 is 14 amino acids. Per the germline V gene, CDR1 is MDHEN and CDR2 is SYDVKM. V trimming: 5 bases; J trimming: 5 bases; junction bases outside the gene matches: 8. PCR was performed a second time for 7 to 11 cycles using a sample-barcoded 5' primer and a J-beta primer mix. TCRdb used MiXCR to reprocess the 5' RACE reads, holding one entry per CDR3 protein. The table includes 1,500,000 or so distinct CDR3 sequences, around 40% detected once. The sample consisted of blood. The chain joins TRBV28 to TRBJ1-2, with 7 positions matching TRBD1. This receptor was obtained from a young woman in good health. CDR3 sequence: CASSLVGQPYGYTF. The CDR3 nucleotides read TGTGCCAGCAGTCTGGTGGGACAGCCTTATGGCTACACCTTC.